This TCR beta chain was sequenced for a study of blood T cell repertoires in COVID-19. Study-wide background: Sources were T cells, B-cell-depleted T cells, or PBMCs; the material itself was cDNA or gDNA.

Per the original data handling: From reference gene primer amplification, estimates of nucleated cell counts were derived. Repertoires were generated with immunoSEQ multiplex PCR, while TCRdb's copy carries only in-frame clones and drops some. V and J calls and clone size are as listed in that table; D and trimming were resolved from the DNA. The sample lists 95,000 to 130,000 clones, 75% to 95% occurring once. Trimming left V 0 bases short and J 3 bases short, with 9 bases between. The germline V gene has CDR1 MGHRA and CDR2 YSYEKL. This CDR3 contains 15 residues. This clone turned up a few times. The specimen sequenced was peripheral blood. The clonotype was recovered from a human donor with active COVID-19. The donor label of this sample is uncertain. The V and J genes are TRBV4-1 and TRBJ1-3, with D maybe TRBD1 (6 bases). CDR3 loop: CASSQDQGRGNTIYF. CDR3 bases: TGCGCCAGCAGCCAAGACCAGGGGCGTGGAAACACCATATATTTT.